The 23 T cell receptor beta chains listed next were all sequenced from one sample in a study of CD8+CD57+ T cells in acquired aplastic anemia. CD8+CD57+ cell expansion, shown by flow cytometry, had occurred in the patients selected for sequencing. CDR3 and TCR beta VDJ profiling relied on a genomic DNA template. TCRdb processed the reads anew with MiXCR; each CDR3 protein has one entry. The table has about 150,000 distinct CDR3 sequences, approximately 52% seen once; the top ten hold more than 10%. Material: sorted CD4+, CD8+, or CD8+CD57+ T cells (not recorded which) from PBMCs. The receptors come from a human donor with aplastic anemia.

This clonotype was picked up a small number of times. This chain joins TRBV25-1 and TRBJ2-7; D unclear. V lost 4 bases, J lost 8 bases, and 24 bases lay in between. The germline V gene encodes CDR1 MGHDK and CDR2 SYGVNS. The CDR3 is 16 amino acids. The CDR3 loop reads CASSATYRESPSKQYF. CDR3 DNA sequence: TGTGCCAGCAGTGCCACATATAGGGAATCACCGAGCAAGCAGTACTTC.

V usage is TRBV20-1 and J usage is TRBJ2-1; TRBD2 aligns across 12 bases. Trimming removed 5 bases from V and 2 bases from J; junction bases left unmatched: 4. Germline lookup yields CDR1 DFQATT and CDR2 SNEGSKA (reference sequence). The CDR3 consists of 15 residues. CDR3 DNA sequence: TGCAGTGCTGGGCGGACTAGCGGGGCCTACAATGAGCAGTTCTTC. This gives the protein CSAGRTSGAYNEQFF.

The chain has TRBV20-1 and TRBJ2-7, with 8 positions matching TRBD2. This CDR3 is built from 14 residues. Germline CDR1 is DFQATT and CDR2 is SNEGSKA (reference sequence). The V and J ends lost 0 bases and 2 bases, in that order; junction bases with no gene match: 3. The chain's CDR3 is CSARDLAGTYEQYF. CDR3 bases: TGCAGTGCTAGAGATCTAGCGGGTACCTACGAGCAGTACTTC.

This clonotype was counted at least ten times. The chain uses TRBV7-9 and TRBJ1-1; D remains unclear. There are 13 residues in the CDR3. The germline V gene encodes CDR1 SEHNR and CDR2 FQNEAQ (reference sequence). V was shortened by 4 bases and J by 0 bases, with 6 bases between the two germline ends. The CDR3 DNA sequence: TGTGCCAGCAGCTCATCAATGAACACTGAAGCTTTCTTT. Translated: CASSSSMNTEAFF. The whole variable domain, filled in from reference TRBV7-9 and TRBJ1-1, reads DTGVSQNPRHKITKRGQNVTFRCDPISEHNRLYWYRQTLGQGPEFLTYFQNEAQLEKSRLLSDRFSAERPKGSFSTLEIQRTEQGDSAMYLCASSSSMNTEAFFGQGTRLTVV.

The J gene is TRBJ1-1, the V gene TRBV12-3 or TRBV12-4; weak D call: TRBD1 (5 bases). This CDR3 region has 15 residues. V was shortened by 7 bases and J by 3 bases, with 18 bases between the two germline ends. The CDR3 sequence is CASKSDWDYYTEAFF. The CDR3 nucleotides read TGTGCCAGCAAATCCGATTGGGACTATTACACTGAAGCTTTCTTT.

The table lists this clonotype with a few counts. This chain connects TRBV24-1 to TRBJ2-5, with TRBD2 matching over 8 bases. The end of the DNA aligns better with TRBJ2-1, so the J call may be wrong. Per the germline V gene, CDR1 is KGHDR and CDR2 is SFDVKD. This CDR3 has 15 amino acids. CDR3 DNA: TGTGCCACCAGTGACTCGGGGGGGTACGGTAATGAGCAGTTCTTC. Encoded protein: CATSDSGGYGNEQFF.

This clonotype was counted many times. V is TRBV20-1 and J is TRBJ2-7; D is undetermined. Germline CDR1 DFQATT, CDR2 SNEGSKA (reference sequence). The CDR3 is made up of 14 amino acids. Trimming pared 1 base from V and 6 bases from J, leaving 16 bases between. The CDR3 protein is CSARGGGSAGEQYF. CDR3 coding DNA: TGCAGTGCTAGAGGTGGTGGATCCGCCGGCGAGCAGTACTTC.

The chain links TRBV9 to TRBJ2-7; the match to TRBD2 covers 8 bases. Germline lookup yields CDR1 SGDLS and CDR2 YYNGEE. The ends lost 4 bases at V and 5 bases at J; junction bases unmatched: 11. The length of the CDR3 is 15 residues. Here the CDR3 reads CASSSTSAKWDEQYF. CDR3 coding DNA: TGTGCCAGCAGCTCGACTAGCGCGAAGTGGGACGAGCAGTACTTC.

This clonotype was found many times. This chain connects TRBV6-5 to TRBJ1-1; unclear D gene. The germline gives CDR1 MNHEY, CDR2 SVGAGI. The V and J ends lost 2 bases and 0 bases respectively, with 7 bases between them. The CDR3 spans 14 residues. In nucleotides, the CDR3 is TGTGCCAGCAGTTACGGACTCATGAACACTGAAGCTTTCTTT. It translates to CASSYGLMNTEAFF.

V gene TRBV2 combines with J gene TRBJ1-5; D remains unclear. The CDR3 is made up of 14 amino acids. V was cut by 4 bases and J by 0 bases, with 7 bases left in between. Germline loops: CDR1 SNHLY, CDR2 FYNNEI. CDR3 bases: TGTGCCAGCAGTGGTAGGGTTAGCAATCAGCCCCAGCATTTT. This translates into CASSGRVSNQPQHF. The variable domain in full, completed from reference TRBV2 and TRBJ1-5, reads EPEVTQTPSHQVTQMGQEVILRCVPISNHLYFYWYRQILGQKVEFLVSFYNNEISEKSEIFDDQFSVERPDGSNFTLKIRSTKLEDSAMYFCASSGRVSNQPQHFGDGTRLSIL.

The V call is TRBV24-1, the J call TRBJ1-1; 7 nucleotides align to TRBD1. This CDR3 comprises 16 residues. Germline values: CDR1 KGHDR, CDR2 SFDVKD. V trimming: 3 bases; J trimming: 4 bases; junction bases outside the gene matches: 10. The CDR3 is CATSDGGQPWITEAFF. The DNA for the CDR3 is TGTGCCACCAGTGATGGGGGACAGCCGTGGATCACTGAAGCTTTCTTT.

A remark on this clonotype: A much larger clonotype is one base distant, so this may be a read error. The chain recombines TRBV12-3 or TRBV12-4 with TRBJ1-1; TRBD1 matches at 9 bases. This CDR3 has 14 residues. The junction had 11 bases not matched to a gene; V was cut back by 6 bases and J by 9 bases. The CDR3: CASRGTGLLTKAFF. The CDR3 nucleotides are TGTGCCAGCAGGGGGACAGGGCTTTTGACTAAAGCTTTCTTT.

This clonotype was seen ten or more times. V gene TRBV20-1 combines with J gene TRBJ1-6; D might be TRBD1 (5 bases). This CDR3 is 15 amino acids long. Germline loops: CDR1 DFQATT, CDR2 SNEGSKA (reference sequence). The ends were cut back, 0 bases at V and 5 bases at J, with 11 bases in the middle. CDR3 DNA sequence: TGCAGTGCTAGAGACGCAGGGCTAGATAATTCACCCCTCCACTTT. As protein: CSARDAGLDNSPLHF.

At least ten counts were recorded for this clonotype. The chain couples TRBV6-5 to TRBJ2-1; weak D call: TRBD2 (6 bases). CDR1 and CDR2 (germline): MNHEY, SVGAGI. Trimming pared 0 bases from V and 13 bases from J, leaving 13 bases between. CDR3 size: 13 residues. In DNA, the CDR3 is TGTGCCAGCAGTTACTCGGCACGGGGGAACCAGTTCTTC. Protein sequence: CASSYSARGNQFF.

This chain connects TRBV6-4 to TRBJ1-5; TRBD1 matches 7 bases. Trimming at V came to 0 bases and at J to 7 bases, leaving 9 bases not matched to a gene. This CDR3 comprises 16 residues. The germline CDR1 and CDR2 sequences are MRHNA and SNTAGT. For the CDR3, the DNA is TGTGCCAGCAGTGACTCGAACCGCGACAGGGACCAGCCCCAGCATTTT. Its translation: CASSDSNRDRDQPQHF.

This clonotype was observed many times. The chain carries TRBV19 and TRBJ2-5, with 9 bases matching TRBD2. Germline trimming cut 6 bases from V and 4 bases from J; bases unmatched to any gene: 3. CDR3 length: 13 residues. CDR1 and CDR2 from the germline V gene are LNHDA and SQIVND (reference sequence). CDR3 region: CASSSTSGETQYF. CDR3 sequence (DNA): TGTGCCAGTAGCTCGACTAGCGGAGAGACCCAGTACTTC. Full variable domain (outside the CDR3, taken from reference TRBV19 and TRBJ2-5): DGGITQSPKYLFRKEGQNVTLSCEQNLNHDAMYWYRQDPGQGLRLIYYSQIVNDFQKGDIAEGYSVSREKKESFPLTVTSAQKNPTAFYLCASSSTSGETQYFGPGTRLLVL.

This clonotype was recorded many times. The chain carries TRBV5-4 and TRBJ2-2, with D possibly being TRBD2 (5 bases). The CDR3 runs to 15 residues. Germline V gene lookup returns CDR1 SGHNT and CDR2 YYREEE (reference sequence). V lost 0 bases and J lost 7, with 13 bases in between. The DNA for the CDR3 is TGTGCCAGCAGCTTGGCCGGGGATTTGGGCGGGGAGCTGTTTTTT. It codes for CASSLAGDLGGELFF. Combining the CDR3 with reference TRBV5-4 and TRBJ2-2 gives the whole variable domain ETGVTQSPTHLIKTRGQQVTLRCSSQSGHNTVSWYQQALGQGPQFIFQYYREEENGRGNFPPRFSGLQFPNYSSELNVNALELDDSALYLCASSLAGDLGGELFFGEGSRLTVL.

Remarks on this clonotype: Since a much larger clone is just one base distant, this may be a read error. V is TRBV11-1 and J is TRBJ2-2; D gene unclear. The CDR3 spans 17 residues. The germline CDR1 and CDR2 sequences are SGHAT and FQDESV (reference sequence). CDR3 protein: CANSPLGIGRAAGELFF. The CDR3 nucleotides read TGTGCCAACAGCCCGTTAGGGATTGGACGGGCGGCCGGGGAGCTGTTTTTT.

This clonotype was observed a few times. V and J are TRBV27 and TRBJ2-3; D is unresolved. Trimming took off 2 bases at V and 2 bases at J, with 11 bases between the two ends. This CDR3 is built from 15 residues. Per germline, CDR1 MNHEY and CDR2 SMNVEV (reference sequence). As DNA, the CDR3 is TGTGCCAGCAGTTTACGTCTAGGGTACACAGATACGCAGTATTTT. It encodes CASSLRLGYTDTQYF.

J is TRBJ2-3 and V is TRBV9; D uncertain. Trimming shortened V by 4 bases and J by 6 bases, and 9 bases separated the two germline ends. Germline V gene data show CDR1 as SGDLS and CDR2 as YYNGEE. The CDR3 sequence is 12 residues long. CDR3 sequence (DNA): TGTGCCAGCAGCCATCGAGTGGATACGCAGTATTTT. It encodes CASSHRVDTQYF.

CDR3 protein: CSHANRGTSSYTF. CDR3 DNA sequence: TGCAGTCATGCTAACAGGGGCACTAGTAGCTACACCTTC. V and J are TRBV29-1 and TRBJ1-2; TRBD1 aligns across 7 bases. The CDR3 sequence is 13 residues long. The germline V gene has CDR1 SQVTM and CDR2 ANQGSEA.

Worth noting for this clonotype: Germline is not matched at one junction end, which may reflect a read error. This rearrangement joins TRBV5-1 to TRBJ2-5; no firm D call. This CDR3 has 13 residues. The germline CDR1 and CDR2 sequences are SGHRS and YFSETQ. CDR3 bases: TGCGCCAGCAACTTGCAAGTGTCGGGGACCCAGTACTTC. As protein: CASNLQVSGTQYF. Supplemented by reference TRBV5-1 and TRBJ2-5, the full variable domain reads KAGVTQTPRYLIKTRGQQVTLSCSPISGHRSVSWYQQTPGQGLQFLFEYFSETQRNKGNFPGRFSGRQFSNSRSEMNVSTLELGDSALYLCASNLQVSGTQYFGPGTRLLVL.

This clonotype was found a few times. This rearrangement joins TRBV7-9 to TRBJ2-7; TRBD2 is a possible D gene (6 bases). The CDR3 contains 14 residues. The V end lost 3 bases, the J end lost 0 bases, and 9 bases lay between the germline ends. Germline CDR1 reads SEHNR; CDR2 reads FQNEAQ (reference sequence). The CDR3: CASSFGGSSYEQYF. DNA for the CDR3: TGTGCCAGCAGCTTCGGGGGTAGCTCCTACGAGCAGTACTTC.